This T cell receptor (beta chain) was identified during a study of vaccination and CD4 T cells after COVID-19. At the level of the study: Sampling post-COVID took place a median about 95 days after diagnosis (range 35 to 161).

Sequenced with the Oncomine TCR Beta short-read assay was DNA taken from cultured CD4+ T cells. TCRdb used MiXCR to reprocess the PCR reads, holding one entry per CDR3 protein. Here the sample spans some 980 distinct CDR3 sequences, approximately 30% being singletons. Treatment here: roughly 10-day PBMC culture with coronavirus spike peptide pools or control peptides (ViraFEST assay). The collection of CD4+ T cells from the unexposed donor took place before the COVID-19 pandemic (2011-2018). PBMCs, plated at some 1.8 million per well, were grown in the presence of approximately 10 IU/ml IL-2 and roughly 10 ug/ml peptide pools. This clonotype appeared once. The antigen is not known. Germline V CDR1 and CDR2: DFQATT, SNEGSKA (reference sequence). The CDR3 has 14 amino acids. Between the trimmed V and J ends, which lost 0 bases and 0 bases, there was a span of 9 bases.

V and J are TRBV20-1 and TRBJ2-7; possible D gene TRBD2, 6 bases. Sequences were obtained from CD4+ T cells from blood, cultured in vitro. This clonotype originated in a human donor in good health. CDR3 protein: CSAREGGSSYEQYF. The CDR3 DNA is TGCAGTGCTAGAGAGGGGGGAAGCTCCTACGAGCAGTACTTC.